The next 21 T cell receptor beta chains were all read from a single sample in a study of T cells in Graves' hyperthyroidism and ophthalmopathy. RNA transcripts yielded amplified TCR beta CDR3 regions. The TCR CDR3 first-round RT-PCR relied on the HTBI primer set. TCRdb fed the multiplex PCR reads into MiXCR, producing one record per CDR3 protein. Of 280,000 or so distinct CDR3 sequences in the sample, roughly 15% were seen once. The source material was blood. Receptor source: a woman aged 45-65 years with Graves' hyperthyroidism that later progressed to Graves' ophthalmopathy.

V gene TRBV28 combines with J gene TRBJ1-3, with TRBD1 as a possible D gene (6 bases). The CDR3 loop spans 13 amino acids. Germline CDR1 reads MDHEN; CDR2 reads SYDVKM. V was cut by 6 bases and J by 0 bases, with 6 bases left in between. CDR3 sequence reads: CASRDSSGNTIYF. The CDR3 DNA reads as TGTGCCAGCAGGGACAGCTCTGGAAACACCATATATTTT.

This clonotype was counted at least ten times. The rearrangement joins TRBV3-1 to TRBJ2-7; TRBD1 agrees at 7 bases. The CDR3 runs 13 residues. V was pared by 0 bases and J by 8 bases, with 4 bases of the junction left unmatched. Germline lookup yields CDR1 LGHDT and CDR2 YNNKEL (reference sequence). The CDR3 protein is CASSQDQGQKQYF. DNA for the CDR3: TGTGCCAGCAGCCAAGACCAGGGACAGAAGCAGTACTTC.

This clonotype was detected many times. The genes are TRBV12-3 or TRBV12-4 and TRBJ2-7, with D maybe TRBD2 (6 bases). Trimming took off 5 bases at V and 6 bases at J, with 11 bases between the two ends. The CDR3 extends over 12 amino acids. The CDR3 sequence: CASSIRGGEQYF. Written as DNA, the CDR3 is TGTGCCAGCAGTATACGGGGAGGCGAGCAGTACTTC.

This clonotype was picked up many times. This chain uses TRBV25-1 with TRBJ2-7; TRBD1 matches 8 bases. The germline V gene has CDR1 MGHDK and CDR2 SYGVNS. The CDR3 covers 15 residues. The trim removed 6 bases at V and 7 bases at J, leaving 14 bases unmatched. The CDR3, as DNA: TGTGCCAGCAGGAGGGGGTCGACAGGGGTGGGGGAGCAGTACTTC. The encoded protein is CASRRGSTGVGEQYF.

This clonotype was detected ten times or more. This chain joins TRBV29-1 and TRBJ2-7; D may correspond to TRBD1 or TRBD2 (5 bases each). V lost 4 bases and J lost 2, with 9 bases in between. CDR1 and CDR2 (germline): SQVTM, ANQGSEA. The CDR3 consists of 12 residues. The CDR3 sequence is CSVVLGPYEQYF. CDR3 DNA: TGCAGCGTTGTTCTGGGACCCTACGAGCAGTACTTC.

This clonotype was observed at least ten times. The rearrangement joins TRBV12-3 or TRBV12-4 to TRBJ2-4; 8 nucleotides line up with TRBD1. The CDR3 is 17 amino acids. With V trimmed by 5 bases and J by 1 base, 10 bases remained unmatched. CDR3 sequence (DNA): TGTGCCAGCAGTCGACAAACAGGGGGAGATGCCAAAAACATTCAGTACTTC. Its protein product is CASSRQTGGDAKNIQYF.

V gene TRBV7-9 combines with J gene TRBJ2-7; possibly TRBD2 for D (6 bases). This CDR3 comprises 15 residues. Looked up from germline, CDR1 is SEHNR and CDR2 is FQNEAQ (reference sequence). V shed 5 bases and J shed 4 bases, with 18 bases lying between them. CDR3 DNA sequence: TGTGCCAGCAGCCCCCGGTTAGCGGAGGGGTACGAGCAGTACTTC. The encoded protein is CASSPRLAEGYEQYF.

This clonotype has more than one count but fewer than ten. As DNA, the CDR3 is TGTGCCAGCAAACCTTTAGGGGCAGGGGTATCCTACAATGAGCAGTTCTTC. Translating it yields CASKPLGAGVSYNEQFF. This chain uses TRBV28 with TRBJ2-1, with D perhaps TRBD1 (6 bases). The CDR3 spans 17 residues. Looked up from germline, CDR1 is MDHEN and CDR2 is SYDVKM. The V end lost 7 bases, the J end lost 1 base, and 20 bases lay between the germline ends. Drawing the rest from reference TRBV28 and TRBJ2-1, the complete variable domain is DVKVTQSSRYLVKRTGEKVFLECVQDMDHENMFWYRQDPGLGLRLIYFSYDVKMKEKGDIPEGYSVSREKKERFSLILESASTNQTSMYLCASKPLGAGVSYNEQFFGPGTRLTVL.

The chain links TRBV30 to TRBJ2-1; D not certain. CDR1 is GTSNPN and CDR2 is SVGIG in the germline V gene (reference sequence). V was cut by 2 bases and J by 3 bases, with 11 bases left in between. This CDR3 region has 14 residues. In DNA form, the CDR3 reads TGTGCCTGGAGTTCACTAACCGGCTACAATGAGCAGTTCTTC. It translates to CAWSSLTGYNEQFF.

This clonotype was recorded at least ten times. The chain links TRBV7-6 to TRBJ2-5; perhaps TRBD1 as D (6 bases). Trimming took 5 bases from V and 1 from J, leaving 14 bases between them. Germline V CDR1 and CDR2: SGHVS, FNYEAQ. There are 15 residues in the CDR3. CDR3 sequence (DNA): TGTGCCAGCAGCCTGATGGGGGCGGGCCAAGAGACCCAGTACTTC. Translating it yields CASSLMGAGQETQYF.

The DNA of the CDR3 is TGCAGTGCTAGCGGGAGCGGCGGCACAGATACGCAGTATTTT. Its protein is CSASGSGGTDTQYF. This chain uses TRBV20-1 with TRBJ2-3; TRBD2 is a possible D gene (6 bases). Germline-derived CDR1 and CDR2 are DFQATT and SNEGSKA (reference sequence). The V end was cut by 3 bases, the J end by 1 base, with 11 bases between. This CDR3 spans 14 amino acids.

This clonotype was detected only a few times. The V call is TRBV5-6, the J call TRBJ2-7; D not resolved. Per the germline V gene, CDR1 is SGHDT and CDR2 is YYEEEE. The CDR3 has 14 residues. V lost 2 bases and J 3 bases, leaving 12 bases between the germline ends. CDR3 sequence: CASSLGLGNYEQYF. The DNA of the CDR3 is TGTGCCAGCAGCTTAGGCCTAGGCAACTACGAGCAGTACTTC.

This clonotype was observed many times. The chain carries TRBV7-3 and TRBJ2-1, with a possible D match to TRBD2 (5 bases). Germline CDR1 and CDR2: SGHTA and FQGTGA. The CDR3 extends over 14 amino acids. The V end was cut by 2 bases, the J end by 1 base, with 6 bases between. The CDR3 DNA sequence: TGTGCCAGCAGCTTAGGGGAGTCCTACAATGAGCAGTTCTTC. Its translation: CASSLGESYNEQFF.

V gene TRBV25-1 combines with J gene TRBJ1-1, with 11 bases matching TRBD1. Germline V gives CDR1 MGHDK, CDR2 SYGVNS. V shed 3 bases and J 5 bases; nucleotides not matched to a gene: 5. CDR3 length: 15 residues. The CDR3: CASSDQDRGLTEAFF. The CDR3 DNA reads as TGTGCCAGCAGTGATCAGGACAGGGGGCTGACTGAAGCTTTCTTT.

This clonotype has more than one count but fewer than ten. The V and J genes are TRBV9 and TRBJ2-1; 8 bases align to TRBD2. Germline V CDR1 and CDR2: SGDLS, YYNGEE. After removal of 4 bases from V and 8 bases from J, the junction contained 11 bases not matched to a gene. The CDR3 spans 15 residues. The CDR3 DNA follows: TGTGCCAGCAGCCCCCGGAGCGGGAGTCTCGATGAGCAGTTCTTC. It is translated as CASSPRSGSLDEQFF.

The rearrangement links TRBV7-2 to TRBJ2-7, with D perhaps matching TRBD1 (5 bases). The ends were cut back, 5 bases at V and 3 bases at J, with 17 bases in the middle. The CDR3 consists of 15 residues. CDR1 and CDR2 from the germline V gene are SGHTA and FQGNSA. Written as DNA, the CDR3 is TGTGCCAGCAGCGTCCAGGCAGGGCCCAACTACGAGCAGTACTTC. It specifies CASSVQAGPNYEQYF.

This clonotype was seen ten or more times. The chain has TRBV11-1 and TRBJ2-7; 9 bases align to TRBD1. Germline lookup yields CDR1 SGHAT and CDR2 FQDESV (reference sequence). J gave up 2 bases and V 5 bases, and 7 bases lay outside the gene matches. This CDR3 comprises 15 residues. CDR3 amino acids: CASSLPRTGAYEQYF. CDR3 nucleotide sequence: TGTGCCAGCAGCCTCCCCCGGACAGGGGCCTACGAGCAGTACTTC.

This clonotype was counted many times. This chain joins TRBV30 and TRBJ1-1; D is perhaps TRBD1 (5 bases). Germline V lookup: CDR1 GTSNPN, CDR2 SVGIG (reference sequence). This CDR3 contains 15 residues. V gave up 3 bases and J gave up 7 bases, with 21 bases separating them. CDR3 sequence reads: CAWRTYGGRRDEAFF. The CDR3 region has the DNA TGTGCCTGGAGGACGTATGGGGGGAGGCGTGATGAAGCTTTCTTT. The full variable domain, rest sourced from reference TRBV30 and TRBJ1-1, is SQTIHQWPATLVQPVGSPLSLECTVEGTSNPNLYWYRQAAGRGLQLLFYSVGIGQISSEVPQNLSASRPQDRQFILSSKKLLLSDSGFYLCAWRTYGGRRDEAFFGQGTRLTVV.

This clonotype came up many times. As DNA, the CDR3 is TGTGCCAGCAGTGAAGGGCCCCCGTCTAGCGGAGCTTACAATGAGCAGTTCTTC. It specifies CASSEGPPSSGAYNEQFF. The rearrangement links TRBV2 to TRBJ2-1; 7 nucleotides agree with TRBD2. Unmatched junction bases numbered 13, after V lost 1 base and J lost 4 bases. The germline gives CDR1 SNHLY, CDR2 FYNNEI. The CDR3 is 18 residues long.

Notes on this clonotype: This may stem from a read error, because a much larger clone lies one nucleotide away. This chain links TRBV2 with TRBJ1-2; no definite D call. The CDR3 totals 9 residues. Trimming took off 7 bases at V and 13 bases at J, with 10 bases between the two ends. Germline CDR1 is SNHLY and CDR2 is FYNNEI. The CDR3 sequence: CASKVPPTF. CDR3 DNA: TGTGCCAGCAAGGTACCCCCCACCTTC.

The chain couples TRBV7-2 to TRBJ1-2; D is ambiguous. The CDR3 is made up of 16 amino acids. Germline assignment: CDR1 SGHTA and CDR2 FQGNSA. Trimming took off 0 bases at V and 1 base at J, with 12 bases between the two ends. This chain's CDR3 is CASSLAPTGVNYGYTF. The CDR3 bases are TGTGCCAGCAGCTTAGCTCCGACGGGAGTTAACTATGGCTACACCTTC. The full variable domain, rest sourced from reference TRBV7-2 and TRBJ1-2, is GAGVSQSPSNKVTEKGKDVELRCDPISGHTALYWYRQSLGQGLEFLIYFQGNSAPDKSGLPSDRFSAERTGGSVSTLTIQRTQQEDSAVYLCASSLAPTGVNYGYTFGSGTRLTVV.